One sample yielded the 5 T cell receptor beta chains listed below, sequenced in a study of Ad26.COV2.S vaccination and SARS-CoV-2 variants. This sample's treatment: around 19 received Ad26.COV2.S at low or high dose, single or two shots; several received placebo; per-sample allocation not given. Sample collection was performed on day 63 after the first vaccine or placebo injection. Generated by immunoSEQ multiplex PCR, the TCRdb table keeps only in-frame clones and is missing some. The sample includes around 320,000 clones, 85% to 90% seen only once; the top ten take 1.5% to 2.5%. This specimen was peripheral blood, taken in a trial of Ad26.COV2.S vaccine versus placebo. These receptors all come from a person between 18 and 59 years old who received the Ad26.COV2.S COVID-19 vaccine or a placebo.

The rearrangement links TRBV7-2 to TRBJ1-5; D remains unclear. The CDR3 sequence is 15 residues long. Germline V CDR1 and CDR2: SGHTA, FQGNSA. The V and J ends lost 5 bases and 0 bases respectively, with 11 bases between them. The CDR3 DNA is TGTGCCAGCAGCCCCACGCCAACTAGCAATCAGCCCCAGCATTTT. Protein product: CASSPTPTSNQPQHF.

CDR3 sequence reads: CASSRSGVKSYEQYF. The CDR3 DNA reads TGTGCCAGCAGTCGTAGCGGGGTTAAATCCTACGAGCAGTACTTC. This chain joins TRBV7-9 and TRBJ2-7; TRBD2 aligns across 8 bases. The J segment lost 1 base and the V segment lost 6 bases, leaving 8 bases of the junction unmatched. The CDR3 extends over 15 amino acids. Per the germline V gene, CDR1 is SEHNR and CDR2 is FQNEAQ (reference sequence).

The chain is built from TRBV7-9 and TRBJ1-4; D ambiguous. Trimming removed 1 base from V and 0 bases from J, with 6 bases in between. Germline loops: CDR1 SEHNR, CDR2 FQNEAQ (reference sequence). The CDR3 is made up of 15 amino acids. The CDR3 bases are TGTGCCAGCAGCTTAGGGAGCACAACTAATGAAAAACTGTTTTTT. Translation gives CASSLGSTTNEKLFF.

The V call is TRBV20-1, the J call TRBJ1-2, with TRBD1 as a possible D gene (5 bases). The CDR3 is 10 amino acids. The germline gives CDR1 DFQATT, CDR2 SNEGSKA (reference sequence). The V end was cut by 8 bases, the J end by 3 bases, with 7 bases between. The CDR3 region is CSSGYYGYTF. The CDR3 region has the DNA TGCAGTTCAGGGTACTATGGCTACACCTTC.

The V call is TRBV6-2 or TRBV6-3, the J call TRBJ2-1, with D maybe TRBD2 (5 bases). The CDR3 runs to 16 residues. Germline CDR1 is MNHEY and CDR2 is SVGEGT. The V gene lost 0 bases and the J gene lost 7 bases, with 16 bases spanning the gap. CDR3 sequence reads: CASSYSPIRTGNEQFF. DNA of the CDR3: TGTGCCAGCAGTTACTCCCCGATACGGACTGGAAATGAGCAGTTCTTC.